This TCR beta chain was sequenced for a study of shared clonotypes between healthy human individuals. Study at large: Each donor's CD8 memory used one plate, CD8 naive two, each CD4 subset three. Study findings and constraints: The study found about 5% of naive CD4 clonotypes shared across a few donors.

About this clone itself: Its target is not known. Other DNA sequences in this specimen translate into the identical CDR3.

TCRdb keeps only in-frame clones here, not all; method: immunoSEQ multiplex PCR. The sample consists of about 2.4 million clones, 90% to 95% of them appearing once. There are 15 residues in the CDR3. Losses at the gene ends were 4 bases for V and 2 bases for J; bases not matched to a gene: 2. CDR1 is SGHRS and CDR2 is YFSETQ in the germline V gene. Every donor was a Caucasian adult from Nashville, Tennessee. Naive CD4+ cells were CD45RA-selected; the remaining cells were memory. The chain recombines TRBV5-1 with TRBJ2-2, with 10 bases fitting TRBD1. Sequenced material: naive CD4+ T cells from PBMCs. Subset indicated: CD45RA+ positively selected. This receptor was obtained from a man aged 18 to 35 in good health. Some clones in this sample may be carry-over from other donors' samples. Here the CDR3 DNA reads TGCGCCAGCAGCCGGGACAGGGGCAACACCGGGGAGCTGTTTTTT. Amino acid sequence: CASSRDRGNTGELFF.